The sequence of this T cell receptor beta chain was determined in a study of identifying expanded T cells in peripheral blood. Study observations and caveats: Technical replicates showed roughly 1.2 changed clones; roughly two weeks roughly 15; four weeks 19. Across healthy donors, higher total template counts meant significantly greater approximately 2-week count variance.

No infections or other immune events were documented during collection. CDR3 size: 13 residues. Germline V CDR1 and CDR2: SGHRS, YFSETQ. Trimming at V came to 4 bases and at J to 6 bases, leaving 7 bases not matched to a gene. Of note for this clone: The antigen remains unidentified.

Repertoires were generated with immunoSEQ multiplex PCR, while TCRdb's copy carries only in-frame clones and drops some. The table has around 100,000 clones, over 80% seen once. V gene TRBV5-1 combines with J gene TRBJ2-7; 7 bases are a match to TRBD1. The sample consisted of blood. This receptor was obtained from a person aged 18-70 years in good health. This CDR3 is CASSPGTEREQYF. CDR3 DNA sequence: TGCGCCAGCAGCCCCGGGACAGAGCGCGAGCAGTACTTC.